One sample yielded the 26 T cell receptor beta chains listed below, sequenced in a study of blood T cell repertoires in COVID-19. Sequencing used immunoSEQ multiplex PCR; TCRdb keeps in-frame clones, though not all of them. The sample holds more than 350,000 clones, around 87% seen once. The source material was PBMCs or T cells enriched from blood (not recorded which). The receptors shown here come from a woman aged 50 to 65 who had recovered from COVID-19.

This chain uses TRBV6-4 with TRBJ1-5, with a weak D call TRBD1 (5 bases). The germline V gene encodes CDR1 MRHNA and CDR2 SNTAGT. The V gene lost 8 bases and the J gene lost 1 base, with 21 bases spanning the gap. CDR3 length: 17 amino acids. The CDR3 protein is CASLVREGFCSNQPQHF. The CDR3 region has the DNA TGTGCCAGCCTCGTCAGGGAGGGATTCTGCAGCAATCAGCCCCAGCATTTT.

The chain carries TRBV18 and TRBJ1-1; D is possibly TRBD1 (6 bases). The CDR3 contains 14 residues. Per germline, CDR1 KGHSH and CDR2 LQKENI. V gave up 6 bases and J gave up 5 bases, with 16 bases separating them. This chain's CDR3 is CASSQWGGRTEAFF. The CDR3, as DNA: TGTGCCAGCTCCCAGTGGGGGGGGCGGACTGAAGCTTTCTTT.

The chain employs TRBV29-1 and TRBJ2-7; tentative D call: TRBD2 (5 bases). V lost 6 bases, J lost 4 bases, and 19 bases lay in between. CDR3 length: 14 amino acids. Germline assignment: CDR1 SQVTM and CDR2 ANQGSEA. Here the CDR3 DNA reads TGCAGCGTCAGCGGATCCGGACGAATGTACGAGCAGTACTTC. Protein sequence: CSVSGSGRMYEQYF.

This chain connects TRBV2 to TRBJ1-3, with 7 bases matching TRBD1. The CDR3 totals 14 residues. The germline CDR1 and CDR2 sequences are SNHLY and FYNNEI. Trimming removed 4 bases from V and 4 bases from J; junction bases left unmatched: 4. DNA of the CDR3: TGTGCCAGCAGTGGACAGGGTTTCGGAAACACCATATATTTT. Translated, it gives CASSGQGFGNTIYF. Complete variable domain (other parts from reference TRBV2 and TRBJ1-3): EPEVTQTPSHQVTQMGQEVILRCVPISNHLYFYWYRQILGQKVEFLVSFYNNEISEKSEIFDDQFSVERPDGSNFTLKIRSTKLEDSAMYFCASSGQGFGNTIYFGEGSWLTVV.

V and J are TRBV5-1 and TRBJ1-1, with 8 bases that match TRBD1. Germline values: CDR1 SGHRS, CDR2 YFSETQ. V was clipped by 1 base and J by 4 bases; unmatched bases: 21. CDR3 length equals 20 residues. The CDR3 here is CASSLRWLGSGGVSSTEAFF. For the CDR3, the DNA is TGCGCCAGCAGCTTGAGGTGGTTGGGATCAGGGGGCGTATCGTCCACTGAAGCTTTCTTT.

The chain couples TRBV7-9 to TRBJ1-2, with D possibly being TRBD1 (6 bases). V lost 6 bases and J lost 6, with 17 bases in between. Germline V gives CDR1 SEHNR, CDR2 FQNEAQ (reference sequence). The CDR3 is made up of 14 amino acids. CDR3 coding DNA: TGTGCCAGCAGACCCAACCGGGACAACCATGGCTACACCTTC. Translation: CASRPNRDNHGYTF. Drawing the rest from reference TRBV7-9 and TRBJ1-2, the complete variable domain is DTGVSQNPRHKITKRGQNVTFRCDPISEHNRLYWYRQTLGQGPEFLTYFQNEAQLEKSRLLSDRFSAERPKGSFSTLEIQRTEQGDSAMYLCASRPNRDNHGYTFGSGTRLTVV.

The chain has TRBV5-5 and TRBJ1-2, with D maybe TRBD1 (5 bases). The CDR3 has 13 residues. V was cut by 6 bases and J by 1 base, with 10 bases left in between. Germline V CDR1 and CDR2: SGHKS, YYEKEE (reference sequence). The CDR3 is CASNRGDNYGYTF. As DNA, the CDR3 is TGTGCCAGCAACCGGGGGGATAACTATGGCTACACCTTC.

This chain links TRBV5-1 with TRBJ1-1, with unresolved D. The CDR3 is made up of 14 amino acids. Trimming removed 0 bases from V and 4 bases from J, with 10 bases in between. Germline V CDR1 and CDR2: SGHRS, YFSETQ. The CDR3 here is CASSLVTPGTEAFF. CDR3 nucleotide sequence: TGCGCCAGCAGCTTGGTAACCCCGGGCACTGAAGCTTTCTTT.

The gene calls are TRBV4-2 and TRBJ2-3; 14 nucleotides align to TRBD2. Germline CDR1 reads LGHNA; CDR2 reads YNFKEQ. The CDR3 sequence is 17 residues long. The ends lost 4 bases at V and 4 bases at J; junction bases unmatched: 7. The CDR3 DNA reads TGTGCCAGCAGCCGATTGACTAGCGGGGGGGCTGCAGATACGCAGTATTTT. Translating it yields CASSRLTSGGAADTQYF.

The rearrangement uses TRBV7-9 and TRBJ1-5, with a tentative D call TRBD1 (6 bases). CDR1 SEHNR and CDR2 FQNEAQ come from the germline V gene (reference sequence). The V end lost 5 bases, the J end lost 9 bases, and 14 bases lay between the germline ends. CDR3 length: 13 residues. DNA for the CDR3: TGTGCCAGCAGCCCGGCCGTAGGGGGGCCCCAGCATTTT. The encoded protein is CASSPAVGGPQHF. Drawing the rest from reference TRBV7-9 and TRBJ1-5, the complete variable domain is DTGVSQNPRHKITKRGQNVTFRCDPISEHNRLYWYRQTLGQGPEFLTYFQNEAQLEKSRLLSDRFSAERPKGSFSTLEIQRTEQGDSAMYLCASSPAVGGPQHFGDGTRLSIL.

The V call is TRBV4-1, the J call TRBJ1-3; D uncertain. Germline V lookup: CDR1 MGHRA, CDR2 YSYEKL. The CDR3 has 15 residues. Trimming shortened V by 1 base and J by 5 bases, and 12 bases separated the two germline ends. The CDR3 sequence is CASSQGPRNRNTIYF. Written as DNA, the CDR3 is TGCGCCAGCAGCCAAGGCCCGCGGAACCGAAACACCATATATTTT.

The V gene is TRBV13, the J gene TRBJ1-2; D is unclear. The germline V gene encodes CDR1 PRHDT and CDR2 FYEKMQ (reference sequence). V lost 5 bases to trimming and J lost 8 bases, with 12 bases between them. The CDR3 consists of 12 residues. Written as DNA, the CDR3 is TGTGCCAGCAGCGTCCGGGAAGGAGGCTACACCTTC. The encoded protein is CASSVREGGYTF.

The CDR3: CASSLGQSLRYTF. CDR3 coding DNA: TGTGCCAGCAGCTTAGGACAGAGTCTGCGCTACACCTTC. The chain uses TRBV7-9 and TRBJ1-2; perhaps TRBD1 as D (5 bases). The CDR3 sequence is 13 residues long. Germline V gene sequence: CDR1 SEHNR, CDR2 FQNEAQ (reference sequence). V lost 1 base to trimming and J lost 9 bases, with 12 bases between them.

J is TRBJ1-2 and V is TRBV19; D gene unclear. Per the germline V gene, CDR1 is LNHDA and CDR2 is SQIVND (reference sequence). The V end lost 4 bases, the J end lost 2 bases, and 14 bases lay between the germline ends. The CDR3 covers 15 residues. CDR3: CASSSGAQPNYGYTF. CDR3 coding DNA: TGTGCCAGTAGTAGTGGAGCCCAGCCCAACTATGGCTACACCTTC.

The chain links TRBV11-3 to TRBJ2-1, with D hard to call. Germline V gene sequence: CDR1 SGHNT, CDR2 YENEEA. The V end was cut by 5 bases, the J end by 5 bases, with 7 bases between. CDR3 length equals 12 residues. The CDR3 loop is CASSLRDNEQFF. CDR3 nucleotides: TGTGCCAGCAGCCTTCGGGACAATGAGCAGTTCTTC.

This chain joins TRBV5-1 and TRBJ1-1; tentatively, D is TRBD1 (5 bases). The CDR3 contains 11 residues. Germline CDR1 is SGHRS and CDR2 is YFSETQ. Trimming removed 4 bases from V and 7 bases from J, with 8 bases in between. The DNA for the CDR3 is TGCGCCAGCAGCACGGGACTTGAAGCTTTCTTT. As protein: CASSTGLEAFF.

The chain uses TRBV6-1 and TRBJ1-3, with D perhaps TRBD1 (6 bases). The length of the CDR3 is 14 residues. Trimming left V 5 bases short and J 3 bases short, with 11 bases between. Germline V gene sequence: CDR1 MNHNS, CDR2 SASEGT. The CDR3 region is CASSFGQSGNTIYF. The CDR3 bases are TGTGCCAGCAGTTTCGGACAGAGTGGAAACACCATATATTTT.

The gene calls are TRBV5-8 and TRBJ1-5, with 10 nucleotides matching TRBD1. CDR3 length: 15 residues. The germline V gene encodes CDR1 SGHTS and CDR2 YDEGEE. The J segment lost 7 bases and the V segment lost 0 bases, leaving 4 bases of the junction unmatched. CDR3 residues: CASSLETGGGQPQHF. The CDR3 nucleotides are TGTGCCAGCAGCTTGGAGACAGGGGGCGGACAGCCCCAGCATTTT. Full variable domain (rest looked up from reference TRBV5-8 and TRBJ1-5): EAGVTQSPTHLIKTRGQQATLRCSPISGHTSVYWYQQALGLGLQFLLWYDEGEERNRGNFPPRFSGRQFPNYSSELNVNALELEDSALYLCASSLETGGGQPQHFGDGTRLSIL.

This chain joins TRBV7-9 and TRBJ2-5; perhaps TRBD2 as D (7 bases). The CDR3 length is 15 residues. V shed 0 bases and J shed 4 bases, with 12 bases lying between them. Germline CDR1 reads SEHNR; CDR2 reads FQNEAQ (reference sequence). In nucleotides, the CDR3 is TGTGCCAGCAGCTTAGCTTACGGGGGGCGAGAGACCCAGTACTTC. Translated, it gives CASSLAYGGRETQYF. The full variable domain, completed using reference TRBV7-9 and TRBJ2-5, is DTGVSQNPRHKITKRGQNVTFRCDPISEHNRLYWYRQTLGQGPEFLTYFQNEAQLEKSRLLSDRFSAERPKGSFSTLEIQRTEQGDSAMYLCASSLAYGGRETQYFGPGTRLLVL.

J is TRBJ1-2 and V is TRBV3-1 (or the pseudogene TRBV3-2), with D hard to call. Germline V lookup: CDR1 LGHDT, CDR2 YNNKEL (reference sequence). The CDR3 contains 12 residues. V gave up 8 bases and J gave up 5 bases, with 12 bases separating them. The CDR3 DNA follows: TGTGCCAGCCTTCGGGAGGGATATGGCTACACCTTC. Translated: CASLREGYGYTF.

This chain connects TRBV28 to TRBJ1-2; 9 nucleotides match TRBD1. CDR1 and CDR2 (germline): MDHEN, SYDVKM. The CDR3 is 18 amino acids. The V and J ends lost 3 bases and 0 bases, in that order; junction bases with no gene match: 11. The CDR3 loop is CASSFLPGQGPPNYGYTF. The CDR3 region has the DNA TGTGCCAGCAGTTTCCTTCCGGGACAGGGCCCTCCTAACTATGGCTACACCTTC.

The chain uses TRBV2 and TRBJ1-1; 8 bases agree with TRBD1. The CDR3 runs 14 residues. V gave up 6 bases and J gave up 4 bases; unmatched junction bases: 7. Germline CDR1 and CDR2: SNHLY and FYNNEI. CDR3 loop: CASRTQGVSTEAFF. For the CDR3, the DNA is TGTGCCAGCAGAACACAGGGGGTTAGCACTGAAGCTTTCTTT.

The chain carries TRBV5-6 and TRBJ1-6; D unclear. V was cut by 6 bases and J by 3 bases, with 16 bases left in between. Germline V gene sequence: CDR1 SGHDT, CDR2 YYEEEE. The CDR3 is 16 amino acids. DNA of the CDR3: TGTGCCAGCACCCGCAAAGACGCGGTCTATAATTCACCCCTCCACTTT. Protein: CASTRKDAVYNSPLHF.

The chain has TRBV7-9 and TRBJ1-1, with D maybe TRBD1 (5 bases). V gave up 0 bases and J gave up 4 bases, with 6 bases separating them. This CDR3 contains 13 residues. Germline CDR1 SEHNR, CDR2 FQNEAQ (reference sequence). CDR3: CASSLAQATEAFF. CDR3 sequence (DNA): TGTGCCAGCAGCTTAGCACAGGCCACTGAAGCTTTCTTT.

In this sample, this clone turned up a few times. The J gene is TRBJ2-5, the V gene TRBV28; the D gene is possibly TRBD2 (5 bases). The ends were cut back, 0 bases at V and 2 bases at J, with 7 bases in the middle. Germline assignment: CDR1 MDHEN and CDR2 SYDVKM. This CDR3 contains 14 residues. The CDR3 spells CASSLWDFQETQYF. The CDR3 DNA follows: TGTGCCAGCAGTTTATGGGACTTTCAAGAGACCCAGTACTTC.

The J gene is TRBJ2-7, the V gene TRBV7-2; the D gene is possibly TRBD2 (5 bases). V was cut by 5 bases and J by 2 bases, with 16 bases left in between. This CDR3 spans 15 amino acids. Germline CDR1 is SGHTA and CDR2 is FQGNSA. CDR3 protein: CASSPRRWRPYEQYF. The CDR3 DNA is TGTGCCAGCAGCCCAAGACGTTGGAGGCCCTACGAGCAGTACTTC.